The entry below gives a single TCR beta chain sequence along with its context. Its antigen is undetermined. This CDR3 contains 14 residues. In germline, CDR1 is SGHTA, CDR2 FQGNSA. The germline V and J ends were trimmed by 2 bases and 8 bases, with 12 bases remaining between them. The sample comes from a study of cytomegalovirus exposure and HLA in healthy donors. Looking at the study overall: As released early, the data held 70 million to 100 million unique TCRs from HLA-typed donors.

A multiplex PCR was run with 60 Vbeta primers and 13 Jbeta primers. Libraries were prepared by immunoSEQ multiplex PCR; TCRdb keeps only in-frame clonotypes and omits some of them. The repertoire consists of tens of thousands of clones, with approximately 69% occurring once and the leading ten covering roughly 21%. General study findings and limits: A later analysis found common viral pathogens apparently linked to several of the most significant clusters.

V gene TRBV7-2 combines with J gene TRBJ1-4; D not certain. The sequence was obtained from a woman between 45 and 65 years old in good health and CMV-seropositive. Sample: PBMCs. The CDR3 is CASSLNTRKEKLFF. CDR3 DNA: TGTGCCAGCAGCTTAAATACTAGAAAGGAAAAACTGTTTTTT.